A selection of T cell receptor beta chains follows, all from one sample in a study of blood T cell repertoires in COVID-19. TCRdb's copy holds only in-frame clones and misses some; the assay was immunoSEQ multiplex PCR. The sample contains 200,000 to 300,000 clones, roughly 80% of which appear only once. Sequencing was carried out using peripheral blood. The receptor source for this set is a woman aged 60-70 years with active or convalescent COVID-19. CDR3s include the opening cysteine and the closing phenylalanine or tryptophan. The order of the fields is J gene, V gene, D gene, clone size, CDR3 DNA, CDR3 protein. D genes are given only for firm matches. Expanded clones are given a class, and other clones once, few, many or no size at all.

j_gene: TRBJ2-1; v_gene: TRBV4-1; d_gene: -; abundance: -; CDR3nt: TGCGCCAGCAGCCAAGATCACCTATCATCCTACAATGAGCAGTTCTTC; CDR3aa: CASSQDHLSSYNEQFF
j_gene: TRBJ1-5; v_gene: TRBV7-9; d_gene: TRBD1; abundance: once; CDR3nt: TGTGCCAGCAGCTCCGGGACAGGCCTTAGCAATCAGCCCCAGCATTTT; CDR3aa: CASSSGTGLSNQPQHF
j_gene: TRBJ1-5; v_gene: TRBV19; d_gene: -; abundance: few; CDR3nt: TGTGCCAGTAGCATTGGGGCAGGTAGCAATCAGCCCCAGCATTTT; CDR3aa: CASSIGAGSNQPQHF
j_gene: TRBJ2-3; v_gene: TRBV10-3; d_gene: -; abundance: once; CDR3nt: TGTGCCATCAGTGAGGGGCAAGGCACAGATACGCAGTATTTT; CDR3aa: CAISEGQGTDTQYF
j_gene: TRBJ1-1; v_gene: TRBV9; d_gene: -; abundance: -; CDR3nt: TGTGCCAGCAGCGTAAGGGGGATGAACACTGAAGCTTTCTTT; CDR3aa: CASSVRGMNTEAFF
j_gene: TRBJ2-7; v_gene: TRBV27; d_gene: TRBD2; abundance: -; CDR3nt: TGTGCCAGCGGCTCGGGGCTAGCGGGATACGAGCAGTACTTC; CDR3aa: CASGSGLAGYEQYF
j_gene: TRBJ1-4; v_gene: TRBV9; d_gene: -; abundance: -; CDR3nt: TGTGCCAGCAGCGTAGCCGGTGAAAAACTGTTTTTT; CDR3aa: CASSVAGEKLFF
j_gene: TRBJ1-4; v_gene: TRBV3-1/TRBV3-2; d_gene: -; abundance: -; CDR3nt: TGTGCCAGCAGCCAAGGGGGCAGCCTGAATGAAAAACTGTTTTTT; CDR3aa: CASSQGGSLNEKLFF
j_gene: TRBJ2-7; v_gene: TRBV3-1/TRBV3-2; d_gene: TRBD2; abundance: -; CDR3nt: TGTGCCAGCTCCTCCATAGCGGGACGGCAGTACTTC; CDR3aa: CASSSIAGRQYF
j_gene: TRBJ1-5; v_gene: TRBV19; d_gene: -; abundance: few; CDR3nt: TGTGCCAGTAGTATAGGGACAACACAGAGCCATCAGCCCCAGCATTTT; CDR3aa: CASSIGTTQSHQPQHF
j_gene: TRBJ2-3; v_gene: TRBV2; d_gene: TRBD1; abundance: -; CDR3nt: TGTGCCAGCAGCCAGGACAGGGGCACAGATACGCAGTATTTT; CDR3aa: CASSQDRGTDTQYF
j_gene: TRBJ2-3; v_gene: TRBV6-5; d_gene: -; abundance: -; CDR3nt: TGTGCCAGCAGTTACGAGGGGAGAGGGGGGGCAGATACGCAGTATTTT; CDR3aa: CASSYEGRGGADTQYF
j_gene: TRBJ1-1; v_gene: TRBV6-6; d_gene: TRBD1; abundance: -; CDR3nt: TGTGCCAGCAGTTTCTCCGACAGGGGGAACACTGAAGCTTTCTTT; CDR3aa: CASSFSDRGNTEAFF
j_gene: TRBJ1-1; v_gene: TRBV18; d_gene: TRBD1; abundance: -; CDR3nt: TGTGCCAGCTCACTTAACACAGGGGTTGATACTGAAGCTTTCTTT; CDR3aa: CASSLNTGVDTEAFF
j_gene: TRBJ1-5; v_gene: TRBV7-6; d_gene: -; abundance: -; CDR3nt: TGTGCCAGCAGCGAATACCCAGGCAGCCTTAGCAATCAGCCCCAGCATTTT; CDR3aa: CASSEYPGSLSNQPQHF
j_gene: TRBJ2-1; v_gene: TRBV2; d_gene: TRBD2; abundance: -; CDR3nt: TGTGCCAGCACCAGGACTAGCGGGGGGGACAATGAGCAGTTCTTC; CDR3aa: CASTRTSGGDNEQFF
j_gene: TRBJ1-2; v_gene: TRBV27; d_gene: -; abundance: -; CDR3nt: TGTGCCAGCAGTTTCCTTAGACAGGTCCATGGCTACACCTTC; CDR3aa: CASSFLRQVHGYTF
j_gene: TRBJ1-1; v_gene: TRBV18; d_gene: -; abundance: -; CDR3nt: TGTGCCAGCTCACCACGACAGGACACTGAAGCTTTCTTT; CDR3aa: CASSPRQDTEAFF
j_gene: TRBJ2-3; v_gene: TRBV11-3; d_gene: TRBD2; abundance: -; CDR3nt: TGTGCCAGCAGCCCGGGACTAGCGGGGGGTGCAGATACGCAGTATTTT; CDR3aa: CASSPGLAGGADTQYF
j_gene: TRBJ1-6; v_gene: TRBV30; d_gene: TRBD1; abundance: once; CDR3nt: TGTGCCTGGAGTTATGCGGACAGGGGCTCACCCCTCCACTTT; CDR3aa: CAWSYADRGSPLHF
j_gene: TRBJ1-2; v_gene: TRBV5-1; d_gene: TRBD1; abundance: once; CDR3nt: TGCGCCAGCAGCCAGAACCGGGACAGGGTTACCGTTATGGGCTACACCTTC; CDR3aa: CASSQNRDRVTVMGYTF
j_gene: TRBJ2-7; v_gene: TRBV27; d_gene: -; abundance: -; CDR3nt: TGTGCCAGCAGTTTACCGGGGTACGAGCAGTACTTC; CDR3aa: CASSLPGYEQYF
j_gene: TRBJ1-5; v_gene: TRBV27; d_gene: -; abundance: -; CDR3nt: TGTGCCAGCAGTTTACGGAGGCCGAGCAATCAGCCCCAGCATTTT; CDR3aa: CASSLRRPSNQPQHF
j_gene: TRBJ1-4; v_gene: TRBV30; d_gene: -; abundance: once; CDR3nt: TGTGCCTGGGGGATCCACAAAGAAAAACTGTTTTTT; CDR3aa: CAWGIHKEKLFF
j_gene: TRBJ2-7; v_gene: TRBV30; d_gene: TRBD2; abundance: -; CDR3nt: TGTGCCTGGAGTGGTGGACGGAGGACTAGCGGGGGGTATTGGTACGAGCAGTACTTC; CDR3aa: CAWSGGRRTSGGYWYEQYF
j_gene: TRBJ1-4; v_gene: TRBV30; d_gene: -; abundance: many; CDR3nt: TGTGCCTGGAGTATCCGGGAAAAACTGTTTTTT; CDR3aa: CAWSIREKLFF
j_gene: TRBJ2-3; v_gene: TRBV19; d_gene: -; abundance: -; CDR3nt: TGTGCCAGTAGTACCCCCCCCAATACGCAGTATTTT; CDR3aa: CASSTPPNTQYF
j_gene: TRBJ2-7; v_gene: TRBV5-6; d_gene: -; abundance: once; CDR3nt: TGTGCCAGCAGCTTGGGTTGGACAGTCTCCTACGAGCAGTACTTC; CDR3aa: CASSLGWTVSYEQYF
j_gene: TRBJ1-2; v_gene: TRBV7-2; d_gene: -; abundance: -; CDR3nt: TGTGCCAGCAGCTTCTCAGACGGGGGGCGATTTGGCTACACCTTC; CDR3aa: CASSFSDGGRFGYTF
j_gene: TRBJ2-3; v_gene: TRBV9; d_gene: -; abundance: -; CDR3nt: TGTGCCAGCAGCATACAGCTGGATACGCAGTATTTT; CDR3aa: CASSIQLDTQYF
j_gene: TRBJ2-2; v_gene: TRBV9; d_gene: TRBD2; abundance: -; CDR3nt: TGTGCCAGCAGCCCCTCAGGACTAGCGGCCCGGAGGGAGAACACCGGGGAGCTGTTTTTT; CDR3aa: CASSPSGLAARRENTGELFF
j_gene: TRBJ2-7; v_gene: TRBV6-2/TRBV6-3; d_gene: TRBD1; abundance: once; CDR3nt: TGTGCCAGCACCCCAATCACCGGGACAGGGTTTCAGGAGCAGTACTTC; CDR3aa: CASTPITGTGFQEQYF
j_gene: TRBJ1-5; v_gene: TRBV18; d_gene: TRBD1; abundance: -; CDR3nt: TGTGCCAGCTCACCACCGGGACAGAGCAATCAGCCCCAGCATTTT; CDR3aa: CASSPPGQSNQPQHF
j_gene: TRBJ2-7; v_gene: TRBV6-6; d_gene: -; abundance: -; CDR3nt: TGTGCCAGCAGGCCTATCCAGGGTTTTCGCCCCTACGAGCAGTACTTC; CDR3aa: CASRPIQGFRPYEQYF
j_gene: TRBJ2-1; v_gene: TRBV19; d_gene: -; abundance: -; CDR3nt: TGTGCCAGTAGTCCGTTCCAGGGCAACTCCTACAATGAGCAGTTCTTC; CDR3aa: CASSPFQGNSYNEQFF
j_gene: TRBJ1-4; v_gene: TRBV5-4; d_gene: -; abundance: -; CDR3nt: TGTGCCAGCAGCTTGGGACGGGTTAATGAAAAACTGTTTTTT; CDR3aa: CASSLGRVNEKLFF
j_gene: TRBJ2-1; v_gene: TRBV7-8; d_gene: -; abundance: -; CDR3nt: TGTGCCAGCAGCTCGAGCAGGGGAACCTACAATGAGCAGTTCTTC; CDR3aa: CASSSSRGTYNEQFF
j_gene: TRBJ2-7; v_gene: TRBV27; d_gene: TRBD1; abundance: -; CDR3nt: TGTGCCAGCAGTTTCGGGACAGGGGCGTACGAGCAGTACTTC; CDR3aa: CASSFGTGAYEQYF
j_gene: TRBJ1-5; v_gene: TRBV6-6; d_gene: -; abundance: -; CDR3nt: TGTGCCAGCAATTCAGGGGAACAGCCCCAGCATTTT; CDR3aa: CASNSGEQPQHF
j_gene: TRBJ1-5; v_gene: TRBV2; d_gene: TRBD1; abundance: many; CDR3nt: TGTGCCAGCAGGCAGGGACAGGTCGTAAATCAGCCCCAGCATTTT; CDR3aa: CASRQGQVVNQPQHF
j_gene: TRBJ1-2; v_gene: TRBV27; d_gene: -; abundance: few; CDR3nt: TGTGCCAGCAGTTTACAGGGGCCCTCCGGTGGCTACACCTTC; CDR3aa: CASSLQGPSGGYTF
j_gene: TRBJ1-1; v_gene: TRBV14; d_gene: -; abundance: -; CDR3nt: TGTGCCAGCAGCCAAATCTCCAGTGGCACTGAAGCTTTCTTT; CDR3aa: CASSQISSGTEAFF
j_gene: TRBJ1-5; v_gene: TRBV12-5; d_gene: -; abundance: -; CDR3nt: TGTGCTAGTGGTTACACAGGGTTTGGCAATCAGCCCCAGCATTTT; CDR3aa: CASGYTGFGNQPQHF
j_gene: TRBJ1-5; v_gene: TRBV6-5; d_gene: -; abundance: -; CDR3nt: TGTGCCAGCAGTTACAAGTTAGCGGGGCCCAATCAGCCCCAGCATTTT; CDR3aa: CASSYKLAGPNQPQHF
j_gene: TRBJ2-7; v_gene: TRBV19; d_gene: -; abundance: -; CDR3nt: TGTGCCAGTAGTATACGGGACTCCGTGGCGTACGAGCAGTACTTC; CDR3aa: CASSIRDSVAYEQYF